This TCR beta chain originates from a study of monozygotic twins with inflammatory bowel disease. Note on this clonotype: Antigen: not known.

This CDR3 spans 15 amino acids. The germline CDR1 and CDR2 sequences are LGHDT and YNNKEL (reference sequence). Samples each yielded cDNA through eight separate reactions. TCRdb reprocessed the 5' RACE reads and keeps a single row for each CDR3 protein, giving no DNA. This table lists about 420,000 distinct CDR3 sequences. Overall study findings and caveats: Against healthy co-twins, IBD patients had lower TCRbeta diversity (measured by inverse Simpson).

This chain connects TRBV3-1 to TRBJ2-6. This receptor was taken from a human donor with ulcerative colitis or Crohn's disease, or a healthy co-twin of an affected twin (not recorded which). The sequencing sample was made of blood. This CDR3 reads CASSLHDSGANVLTF.